This TCR beta chain was captured by sequencing in a study of T cell responses to AZD1222 COVID-19 vaccine. General observations from the study: The donor cohort was predominantly white British with a female majority, and clonal diversity may have been underestimated.

TCRdb's copy holds only in-frame clones and misses some; the assay was immunoSEQ multiplex PCR. The table records about 110,000 clones, just over 85% of them present only once. Germline-derived CDR1 and CDR2 are MNHEY and SMNVEV (reference sequence). The CDR3 loop spans 15 amino acids. V shed 6 bases and J shed 2 bases, with 17 bases lying between them. As concerns this clone: What it binds is unknown.

V gene TRBV27 combines with J gene TRBJ2-7, with D possibly matching TRBD1 (6 bases). The sample was peripheral blood, taken on day 0 of AZD1222 vaccination. The origin of this receptor is an adult in good health. The CDR3 DNA sequence: TGTGCCAGCAGGCAACAGGGATTCGTCACCTACGAGCAGTACTTC. It is translated as CASRQQGFVTYEQYF.